This TCR beta chain was obtained from a study of cytomegalovirus exposure and HLA in healthy donors. Study results and caveats: Associated with HLA alleles at 0.05 false discovery rate in a later analysis were 15,000 to 20,000 TCR beta sequences. Among the most significant clusters, several appeared linked to common viral pathogens in a later analysis.

A multiplex PCR was run with 60 Vbeta primers and 13 Jbeta primers. Here immunoSEQ multiplex PCR was the method, and the copy in TCRdb shows in-frame clones only, minus some. The table includes 100,000 or so clones, approximately 80% detected once. As concerns this clone: Its antigen is unidentified.

Germline CDR1 is SGHTA and CDR2 is FQGNSA. The CDR3 is 12 amino acids. J was trimmed by 3 bases and V by 8 bases; bases with no gene match: 2. The chain links TRBV7-2 to TRBJ2-7, with 9 bases lining up with TRBD1. The sample taken for sequencing was PBMCs. This receptor was taken from a male donor in good health and CMV-seronegative. CDR3 nucleotides: TGTGCCAGCTCGGGACAGGGCTACGAGCAGTACTTC. It translates to CASSGQGYEQYF.